The 18 T cell receptor beta chains listed next were all sequenced from one sample in a study of blood T cell repertoires in COVID-19 (dated by TCRdb to the early 2020s). The library was built by means of the immunoSEQ multiplex PCR assay. TCRdb took over this immuneACCESS table, retaining in-frame rearrangements with V and J assigned. Such tables are incomplete; in checked studies, under half of the missing clones stem from an unresolved V gene, and the remainder is unexplained. In all, the sample holds about 150,000 clones, and around 82% of those were seen once. Together, the top ten hold around an eighth of the sample. Sequencing used peripheral blood. These receptors came from a man younger than 35 with active or convalescent COVID-19.

The rearrangement uses TRBV2 and TRBJ2-7; 11 bases are shared with TRBD2. CDR3 length: 14 amino acids. V dropped 5 bases and J dropped 3; count of bases not matched to a gene: 3. Per germline, CDR1 SNHLY and CDR2 FYNNEI. The chain's CDR3 is CASSPGTSGYEQYF. Here the CDR3 DNA reads TGTGCCAGCAGTCCCGGGACTAGCGGCTACGAGCAGTACTTC.

CDR3: CASSILGGGEQFF. The CDR3 DNA reads as TGTGCCAGTAGTATCTTGGGCGGAGGGGAGCAGTTCTTC. V is TRBV19 and J is TRBJ2-1, with D maybe TRBD2 (6 bases). This CDR3 is built from 13 residues. Looked up from germline, CDR1 is LNHDA and CDR2 is SQIVND (reference sequence). V lost 3 bases to trimming and J lost 10 bases, with 13 bases between them.

V gene TRBV7-9 combines with J gene TRBJ1-2, with 7 bases lining up with TRBD1. With 1 base clipped from V and 0 bases from J, the junction kept 5 bases outside the gene matches. CDR1 and CDR2 (germline): SEHNR, FQNEAQ (reference sequence). The CDR3 contains 16 residues. Here the CDR3 DNA reads TGTGCCAGCAGCTTAGGGGGACAGAATGCTAACTATGGCTACACCTTC. This sequence encodes CASSLGGQNANYGYTF.

The V gene is TRBV6-1, the J gene TRBJ2-2, with unresolved D. The CDR3 loop spans 14 amino acids. The V and J ends lost 5 bases and 3 bases respectively, with 10 bases between them. The germline V gene encodes CDR1 MNHNS and CDR2 SASEGT. The CDR3 DNA reads as TGTGCCAGCAGTTATGGTCGGGACACCGGGGAGCTGTTTTTT. Translated: CASSYGRDTGELFF.

The V call is TRBV28, the J call TRBJ1-2; D remains unclear. The CDR3 extends over 13 amino acids. Deletions cut 2 bases from V and 0 bases from J, with 4 bases between. CDR1 and CDR2 (germline): MDHEN, SYDVKM. CDR3 in DNA: TGTGCCAGCAGTTTAGTTACTAACTATGGCTACACCTTC. It codes for CASSLVTNYGYTF.

The rearrangement uses TRBV7-9 and TRBJ2-1; the D gene is possibly TRBD2 (6 bases). Per the germline V gene, CDR1 is SEHNR and CDR2 is FQNEAQ (reference sequence). V was shortened by 2 bases and J by 9 bases, with 17 bases between the two germline ends. The length of the CDR3 is 15 residues. This CDR3 reads CASSLRREIDPEQFF. The CDR3 DNA reads TGTGCCAGCAGCTTACGGAGGGAAATCGACCCTGAGCAGTTCTTC.

CDR3 sequence: CASSPAGRIPTEAFF. The CDR3 DNA sequence: TGTGCCAGCTCACCAGCGGGACGGATCCCTACTGAAGCTTTCTTT. This sequence joins TRBV18 and TRBJ1-1; D possibly corresponds to TRBD1 (5 bases). Trimming pared 2 bases from V and 5 bases from J, leaving 15 bases between. The CDR3 is 15 residues long. The germline V gene has CDR1 KGHSH and CDR2 LQKENI. The full variable domain, completed using reference TRBV18 and TRBJ1-1, is NAGVMQNPRHLVRRRGQEARLRCSPMKGHSHVYWYRQLPEEGLKFMVYLQKENIIDESGMPKERFSAEFPKEGPSILRIQQVVRGDSAAYFCASSPAGRIPTEAFFGQGTRLTVV.

The rearrangement links TRBV11-3 to TRBJ2-1; the match to TRBD1 covers 9 bases. The germline V gene has CDR1 SGHNT and CDR2 YENEEA. CDR3 size: 13 residues. Losses at the gene ends were 6 bases for V and 7 bases for J; bases not matched to a gene: 4. CDR3 region: CASRGQGMNEQFF. CDR3 bases: TGTGCCAGCAGGGGACAGGGAATGAATGAGCAGTTCTTC.

The chain links TRBV3-1 (or the pseudogene TRBV3-2) to TRBJ1-6, with D possibly matching TRBD1 (5 bases). Trimming took off 1 base at V and 1 base at J, with 11 bases between the two ends. Germline CDR1 and CDR2: LGHDT and YNNKEL (reference sequence). The CDR3 contains 17 residues. CDR3 amino acids: CASSQGIQASYNSPLHF. The CDR3 DNA reads as TGTGCCAGCAGCCAAGGAATACAGGCGTCCTATAATTCACCCCTCCACTTT.

This chain connects TRBV24-1 to TRBJ2-7; 11 nucleotides match TRBD2. This CDR3 spans 18 amino acids. With V trimmed by 4 bases and J by 7 bases, 17 bases remained unmatched. The V gene's germline CDR1 is KGHDR and CDR2 SFDVKD. The CDR3 here is CATSELNSGRAELGEQYF. The DNA for the CDR3 is TGTGCCACCAGTGAGCTGAATAGCGGGAGGGCGGAATTGGGGGAGCAGTACTTC.

This chain links TRBV18 with TRBJ2-7; 10 nucleotides match TRBD1. The CDR3 is made up of 15 amino acids. The V gene's germline CDR1 is KGHSH and CDR2 LQKENI. With V trimmed by 5 bases and J by 2 bases, 6 bases remained unmatched. CDR3 in DNA: TGTGCCAGCTCATCGGACAGGGGGGGTCCCTACGAGCAGTACTTC. Encoded protein: CASSSDRGGPYEQYF.

This chain uses TRBV19 with TRBJ1-1; 8 bases match TRBD1. J gave up 1 base and V 3 bases, and 4 bases lay outside the gene matches. Germline V gene lookup returns CDR1 LNHDA and CDR2 SQIVND (reference sequence). The CDR3 is made up of 15 amino acids. The CDR3 bases are TGTGCCAGTAGTATGGGACAGGACCCGAACACTGAAGCTTTCTTT. Amino acid sequence: CASSMGQDPNTEAFF.

This clone was observed at least ten times. This chain uses TRBV7-9 with TRBJ2-7; TRBD2 matches at 11 bases. V dropped 2 bases and J dropped 4; count of bases not matched to a gene: 4. CDR1 SEHNR and CDR2 FQNEAQ come from the germline V gene (reference sequence). This CDR3 region has 15 residues. CDR3 sequence (DNA): TGTGCCAGCAGCTTATCGACTAGCGGGATTTACGAGCAGTACTTC. Protein: CASSLSTSGIYEQYF. Filled out from reference TRBV7-9 and TRBJ2-7, the complete variable domain reads DTGVSQNPRHKITKRGQNVTFRCDPISEHNRLYWYRQTLGQGPEFLTYFQNEAQLEKSRLLSDRFSAERPKGSFSTLEIQRTEQGDSAMYLCASSLSTSGIYEQYFGPGTRLTVT.

The chain links TRBV21-1 to TRBJ1-1; the DNA was not compared with TRBD1, the D call given in the table. TRBV21-1 constitutes a pseudogene. There are 14 residues in the CDR3. The CDR3 is CASSMGHPNTEAFF. CDR3 bases: TGTGCCAGCAGCATGGGACACCCGAACACTGAAGCTTTCTTT.

The chain has TRBV6-5 and TRBJ1-1, with TRBD1 identical over 8 bases. V was clipped by 1 base and J by 1 base; unmatched bases: 5. Germline V gene data show CDR1 as MNHEY and CDR2 as SVGAGI. The CDR3 has 16 residues. The CDR3 region has the DNA TGTGCCAGCAGTTACTACCTGACAGGGGCGAACACTGAAGCTTTCTTT. It codes for CASSYYLTGANTEAFF.

The chain joins TRBV5-1 to TRBJ2-1, with 9 bases fitting TRBD2. This CDR3 is 14 amino acids long. CDR1 is SGHRS, CDR2 YFSETQ, per germline. V lost 4 bases to trimming and J lost 7 bases; unmatched junction nucleotides: 6. The chain's CDR3 is CASSQWTSANEQFF. Written as DNA, the CDR3 is TGCGCCAGCAGCCAATGGACTAGCGCAAATGAGCAGTTCTTC.

In this sample, this clone turned up once. The V and J genes are TRBV13 and TRBJ1-2; D gene unclear. The CDR3 is made up of 15 amino acids. V was clipped by 0 bases and J by 0 bases, with 8 bases between them. In germline, CDR1 is PRHDT, CDR2 FYEKMQ (reference sequence). CDR3: CASSLGWGANYGYTF. CDR3 sequence (DNA): TGTGCCAGCAGCTTAGGATGGGGAGCTAACTATGGCTACACCTTC.

V is TRBV13 and J is TRBJ1-6, with D possibly being TRBD1 (5 bases). Deletions cut 4 bases from V and 7 bases from J, with 17 bases between. Germline V gene sequence: CDR1 PRHDT, CDR2 FYEKMQ (reference sequence). CDR3 size: 16 residues. The CDR3 loop is CASSYIQVRGNSPLHF. In DNA, the CDR3 is TGTGCCAGCAGCTACATTCAAGTCCGGGGGAATTCACCCCTCCACTTT.